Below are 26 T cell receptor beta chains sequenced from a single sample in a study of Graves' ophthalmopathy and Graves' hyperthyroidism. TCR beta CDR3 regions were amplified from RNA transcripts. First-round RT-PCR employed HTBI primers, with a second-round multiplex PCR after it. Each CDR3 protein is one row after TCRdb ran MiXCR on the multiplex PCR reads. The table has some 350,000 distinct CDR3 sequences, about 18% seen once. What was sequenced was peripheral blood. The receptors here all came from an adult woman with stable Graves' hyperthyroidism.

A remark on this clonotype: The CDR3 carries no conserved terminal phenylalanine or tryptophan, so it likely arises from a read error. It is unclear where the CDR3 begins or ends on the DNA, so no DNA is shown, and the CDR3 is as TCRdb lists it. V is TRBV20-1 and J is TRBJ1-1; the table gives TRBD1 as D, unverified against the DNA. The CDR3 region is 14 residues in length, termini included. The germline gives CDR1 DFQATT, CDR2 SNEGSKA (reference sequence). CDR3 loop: CSARGRGLYTEACV.

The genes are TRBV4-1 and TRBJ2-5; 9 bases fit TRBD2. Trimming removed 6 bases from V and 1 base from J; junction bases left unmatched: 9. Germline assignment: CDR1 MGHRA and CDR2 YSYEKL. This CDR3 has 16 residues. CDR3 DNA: TGCGCCAGCAGTGCCGGACTAGCGAGAAGCCAAGAGACCCAGTACTTC. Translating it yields CASSAGLARSQETQYF.

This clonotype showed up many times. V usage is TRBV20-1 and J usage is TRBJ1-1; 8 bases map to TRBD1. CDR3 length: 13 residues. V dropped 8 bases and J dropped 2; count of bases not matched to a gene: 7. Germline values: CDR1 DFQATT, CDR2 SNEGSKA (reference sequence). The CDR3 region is CSPSQGGNTEAFF. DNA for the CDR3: TGCAGTCCCTCACAGGGGGGCAACACTGAAGCTTTCTTT.

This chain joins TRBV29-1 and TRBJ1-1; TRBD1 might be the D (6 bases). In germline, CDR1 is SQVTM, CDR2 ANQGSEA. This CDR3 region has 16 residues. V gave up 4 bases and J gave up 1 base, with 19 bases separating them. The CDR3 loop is CSVGLRPGQRNTEAFF. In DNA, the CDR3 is TGCAGCGTTGGACTACGACCCGGACAGAGGAACACTGAAGCTTTCTTT.

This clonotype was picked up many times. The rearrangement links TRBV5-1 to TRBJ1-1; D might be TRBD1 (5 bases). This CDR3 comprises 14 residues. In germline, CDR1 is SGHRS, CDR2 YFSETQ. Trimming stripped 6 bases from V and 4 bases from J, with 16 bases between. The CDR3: CASKRKGSVTEAFF. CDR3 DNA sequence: TGCGCCAGCAAAAGGAAGGGGAGCGTCACTGAAGCTTTCTTT.

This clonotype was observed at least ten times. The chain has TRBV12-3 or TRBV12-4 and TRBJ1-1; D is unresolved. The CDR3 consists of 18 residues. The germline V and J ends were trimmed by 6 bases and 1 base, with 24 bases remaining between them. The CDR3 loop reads CASSFPKLGPGRNTEAFF. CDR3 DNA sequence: TGTGCCAGCAGCTTCCCGAAACTTGGACCCGGGAGGAACACTGAAGCTTTCTTT.

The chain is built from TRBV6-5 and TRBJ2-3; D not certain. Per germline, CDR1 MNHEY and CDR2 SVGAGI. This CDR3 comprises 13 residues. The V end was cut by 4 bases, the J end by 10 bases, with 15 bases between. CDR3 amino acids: CASSSGFGIAQYF. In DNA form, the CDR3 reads TGTGCCAGCAGTTCAGGCTTTGGTATAGCGCAGTATTTT.

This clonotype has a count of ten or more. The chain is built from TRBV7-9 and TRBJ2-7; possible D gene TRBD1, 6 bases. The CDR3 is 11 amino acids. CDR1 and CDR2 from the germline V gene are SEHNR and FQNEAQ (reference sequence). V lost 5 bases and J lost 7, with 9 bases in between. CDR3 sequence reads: CASSATGEQYF. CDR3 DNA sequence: TGTGCCAGCAGCGCGACAGGAGAGCAGTACTTC.

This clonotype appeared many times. Here the CDR3 reads CASSPTGGGQETQYF. In DNA form, the CDR3 reads TGTGCCAGCAGCCCCACCGGGGGAGGGCAAGAGACCCAGTACTTC. The V gene is TRBV9, the J gene TRBJ2-5; 7 positions match TRBD2. The CDR3 has 15 residues. Losses at the gene ends were 4 bases for V and 2 bases for J; bases not matched to a gene: 8. The germline V gene encodes CDR1 SGDLS and CDR2 YYNGEE.

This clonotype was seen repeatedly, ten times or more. CDR3 protein: CASSLASGVDEQYF. In nucleotides, the CDR3 is TGCGCCAGCAGCTTGGCCTCGGGAGTGGATGAGCAGTACTTC. The V gene is TRBV5-1, the J gene TRBJ2-7, with D tentatively TRBD2 (6 bases). With 0 bases removed from V and 7 bases from J, the gap between germline ends came to 14 bases. The CDR3 loop spans 14 amino acids. Germline V gives CDR1 SGHRS, CDR2 YFSETQ.

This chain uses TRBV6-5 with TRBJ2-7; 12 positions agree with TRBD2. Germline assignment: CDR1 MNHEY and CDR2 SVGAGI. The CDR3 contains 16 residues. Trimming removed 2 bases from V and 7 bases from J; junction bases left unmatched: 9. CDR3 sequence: CASSYVLLAGGGEQYF. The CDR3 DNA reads TGTGCCAGCAGTTACGTGCTACTAGCGGGAGGCGGGGAGCAGTACTTC.

The CDR3 DNA reads TGTGCCAGCAGTCAAATTATCGGGAGTTCCTACGAGCAGTACTTC. Amino acids: CASSQIIGSSYEQYF. This chain links TRBV2 with TRBJ2-7, with a possible D match to TRBD2 (6 bases). Germline-derived CDR1 and CDR2 are SNHLY and FYNNEI. The CDR3 loop spans 15 amino acids. Trimming cost V 5 bases and J 1 base, with 15 bases left between them.

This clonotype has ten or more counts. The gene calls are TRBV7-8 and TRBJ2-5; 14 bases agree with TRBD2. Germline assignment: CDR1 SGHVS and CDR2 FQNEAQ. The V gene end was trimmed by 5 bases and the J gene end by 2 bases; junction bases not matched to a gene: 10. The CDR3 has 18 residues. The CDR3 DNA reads TGTGCCAGCAGCCAACCCGGGACTAGCGGGAGTCAGCAAGAGACCCAGTACTTC. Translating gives CASSQPGTSGSQQETQYF.

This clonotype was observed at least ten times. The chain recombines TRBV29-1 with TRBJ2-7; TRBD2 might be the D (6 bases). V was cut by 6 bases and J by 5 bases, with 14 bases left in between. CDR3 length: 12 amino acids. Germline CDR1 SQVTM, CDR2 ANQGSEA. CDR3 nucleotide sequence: TGCAGCGTCGACCTAGCGACCAACGAGCAGTACTTC. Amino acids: CSVDLATNEQYF.

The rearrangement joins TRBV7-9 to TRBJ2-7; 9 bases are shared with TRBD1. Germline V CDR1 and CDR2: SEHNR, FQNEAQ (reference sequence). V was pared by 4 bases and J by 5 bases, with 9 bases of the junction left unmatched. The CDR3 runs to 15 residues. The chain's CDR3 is CASSSPGTGTHEQYF. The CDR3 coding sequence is TGTGCCAGCAGCTCCCCCGGGACAGGGACGCACGAGCAGTACTTC.

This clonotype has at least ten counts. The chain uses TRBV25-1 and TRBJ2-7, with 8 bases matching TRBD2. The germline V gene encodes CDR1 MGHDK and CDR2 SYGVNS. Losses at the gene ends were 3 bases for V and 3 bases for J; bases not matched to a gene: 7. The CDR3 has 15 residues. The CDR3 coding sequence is TGTGCCAGCAGTGATGCTCGGGGGGGGATCTACGAGCAGTACTTC. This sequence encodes CASSDARGGIYEQYF.

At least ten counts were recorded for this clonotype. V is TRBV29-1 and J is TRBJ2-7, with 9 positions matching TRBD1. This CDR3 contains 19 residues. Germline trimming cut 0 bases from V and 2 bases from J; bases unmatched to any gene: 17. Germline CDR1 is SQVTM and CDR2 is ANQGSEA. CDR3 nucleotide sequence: TGCAGCGTTGAAGACCACCGGGACAGGGCCCTAAAATTTCCCTACGAGCAGTACTTC. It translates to CSVEDHRDRALKFPYEQYF.

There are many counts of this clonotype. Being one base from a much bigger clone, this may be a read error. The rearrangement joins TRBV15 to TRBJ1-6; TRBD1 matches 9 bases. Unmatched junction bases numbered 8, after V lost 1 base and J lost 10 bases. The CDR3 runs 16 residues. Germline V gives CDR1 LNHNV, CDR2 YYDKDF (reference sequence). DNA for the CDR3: TGTGCCACCAGCAGAGGGCCGGGACAGGGAGACTCACCCCTCCACTTT. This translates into CATSRGPGQGDSPLHF.

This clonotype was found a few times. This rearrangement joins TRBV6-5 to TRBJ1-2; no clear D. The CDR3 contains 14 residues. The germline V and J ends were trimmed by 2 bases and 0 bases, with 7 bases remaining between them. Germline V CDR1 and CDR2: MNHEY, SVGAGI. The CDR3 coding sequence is TGTGCCAGCAGTTACATAATAGCTAACTATGGCTACACCTTC. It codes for CASSYIIANYGYTF.

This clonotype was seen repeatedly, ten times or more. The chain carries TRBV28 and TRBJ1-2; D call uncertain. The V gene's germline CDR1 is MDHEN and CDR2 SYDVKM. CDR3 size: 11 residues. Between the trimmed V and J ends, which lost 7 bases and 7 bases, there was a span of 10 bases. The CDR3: CASIDEGGYTF. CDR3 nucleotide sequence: TGTGCCAGCATTGACGAGGGTGGCTACACCTTC.

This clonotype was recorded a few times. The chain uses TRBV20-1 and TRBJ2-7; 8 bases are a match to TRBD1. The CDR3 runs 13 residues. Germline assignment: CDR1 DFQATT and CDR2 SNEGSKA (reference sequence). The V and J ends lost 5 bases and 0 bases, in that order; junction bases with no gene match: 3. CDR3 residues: CSAVDRDSYEQYF. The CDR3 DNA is TGCAGTGCTGTGGACAGGGACTCCTACGAGCAGTACTTC.

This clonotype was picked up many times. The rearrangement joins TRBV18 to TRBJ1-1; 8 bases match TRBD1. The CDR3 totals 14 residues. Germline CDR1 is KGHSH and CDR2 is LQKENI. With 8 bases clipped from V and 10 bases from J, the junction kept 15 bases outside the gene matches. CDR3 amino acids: CASRPETGVKPAFF. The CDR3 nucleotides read TGTGCCAGCCGCCCGGAGACAGGGGTGAAGCCAGCTTTCTTT.

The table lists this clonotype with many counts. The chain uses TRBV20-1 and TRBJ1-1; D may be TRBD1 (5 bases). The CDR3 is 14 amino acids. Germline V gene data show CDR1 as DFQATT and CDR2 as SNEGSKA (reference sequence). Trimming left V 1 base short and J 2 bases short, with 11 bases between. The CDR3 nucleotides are TGCAGTGCTAGAGCGGACACCCGCAACACTGAAGCTTTCTTT. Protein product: CSARADTRNTEAFF.

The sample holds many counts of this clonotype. CDR3 sequence (DNA): TGCGCCAGCAGCCATTGGACTAGCGGGAGTCGGGACGAGCAGTACTTC. Translated: CASSHWTSGSRDEQYF. The chain links TRBV4-1 to TRBJ2-7, with 13 nucleotides matching TRBD2. Per the germline V gene, CDR1 is MGHRA and CDR2 is YSYEKL. The CDR3 sequence is 16 residues long. Germline trimming cut 3 bases from V and 5 bases from J; bases unmatched to any gene: 7.

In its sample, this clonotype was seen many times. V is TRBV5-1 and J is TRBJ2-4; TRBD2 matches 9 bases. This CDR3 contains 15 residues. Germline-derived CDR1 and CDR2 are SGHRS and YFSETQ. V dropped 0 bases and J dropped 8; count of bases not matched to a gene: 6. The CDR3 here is CASSLGVAGVDIQYF. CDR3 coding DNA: TGCGCCAGCAGCTTGGGAGTAGCGGGAGTTGACATTCAGTACTTC. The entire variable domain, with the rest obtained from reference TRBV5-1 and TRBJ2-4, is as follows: KAGVTQTPRYLIKTRGQQVTLSCSPISGHRSVSWYQQTPGQGLQFLFEYFSETQRNKGNFPGRFSGRQFSNSRSEMNVSTLELGDSALYLCASSLGVAGVDIQYFGAGTRLSVL.

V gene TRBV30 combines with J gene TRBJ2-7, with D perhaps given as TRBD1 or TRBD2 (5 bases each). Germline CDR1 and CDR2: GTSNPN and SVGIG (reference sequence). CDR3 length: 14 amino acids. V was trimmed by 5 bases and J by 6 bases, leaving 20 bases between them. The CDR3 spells CAWAQGPSWIEQYF. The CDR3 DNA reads TGTGCCTGGGCCCAGGGACCCTCGTGGATCGAGCAGTACTTC.